This TCR beta chain was found in a study of graft-versus-host responses after intestinal transplantation. General study results and limits: GvH clones surfaced in recipient marrow, some emerging earlier in ileum or blood.

Remarks on this clone: No antigen is known for it.

The data were produced by immunoSEQ multiplex PCR, yet TCRdb's version contains in-frame clones alone and is incomplete. The table records nearly 1,500 clones, under 95% of them present only once. The germline V and J ends were trimmed by 4 bases and 5 bases, with 14 bases remaining between them. Germline-derived CDR1 and CDR2 are KGHSH and LQKENI. This CDR3 has 15 amino acids. The source is a human patient who received an intestinal transplant, so some T cells may come from the graft donor. The V gene is TRBV18, the J gene TRBJ1-4; tentatively, D is TRBD1 (5 bases). This sample comprised PBMCs, obtained 8 days after intestinal transplant. The CDR3 loop reads CASSRDDRGNEKLFF. CDR3 nucleotides: TGTGCCAGCTCACGAGACGACAGAGGAAATGAAAAACTGTTTTTT.